This is a list of T cell receptor beta chains from one sample in a study of tumor and adjacent non-tumor tissue in lung cancer. TCRdb itself ran the multiplex PCR reads through MiXCR, one entry per CDR3 protein. The sample consists of 81,000 or so distinct CDR3 sequences, 70% to 90% of them appearing once. Sequenced material: distant non-tumor lung tissue. The receptors were sampled from a man between 60 and 70 years old with non-small cell lung cancer. Each CDR3 is given with its conserved first and last residue. D genes are given only for firm matches. A row's size may be missing; if present it is once, few, many or a size class.

>TRBD1|TRBV7-9|TRBJ1-6|NA
TGTGCCAGCAGCTTAGCCCTTCGCCATGGACAGGGGTCGTATACACCCCTCCACTTT
CASSLALRHGQGSYTPLHF
>NA|TRBV5-4|TRBJ1-1|NA
TGTGCCAACAGCGCCGGTCGACATGGACGAGGCGACACTGAAGCATTCTTT
CANSAGRHGRGDTEAFF
>TRBD1|TRBV6-5|TRBJ1-2|many
TGTGCCAGCAGTTACACGGGAGCAGGGGGGAGCTATGGCTACACCTTC
CASSYTGAGGSYGYTF
>NA|TRBV20-1|TRBJ2-7|NA
TGCAGTGCTAGTGCGGTCACCCACGAGCATAACTTC
CSASAVTHEHNF
>NA|TRBV30|TRBJ2-5|NA
TGTATCTGGAGTCCTGGGTCAGGGGAGACCCAGTACTTC
CIWSPGSGETQYF
>NA|TRBV12-3/TRBV12-4|TRBJ2-2|NA
TGTGCCAGCAATGATATGACAAGGCGAAACACCGGGGAGCTGTTTTTT
CASNDMTRRNTGELFF
>NA|TRBV11-1|TRBJ1-1|NA
TGTGCCAGCACTAGAAACGGGGGTAACACTGAAGCTTTCTTT
CASTRNGGNTEAFF
>NA|TRBV11-1|TRBJ2-1|NA
TGTGCCAACAGCTTATCTCGCCTAGTGGGAGGCAACAATGAGCAGTTCTTC
CANSLSRLVGGNNEQFF
>NA|TRBV20-1|TRBJ2-1|NA
TGCAGCCACAACGGGGCCCTGATCTACAATGAGCCGTTCTTC
CSHNGALIYNEPFF
>NA|TRBV4-3|TRBJ2-3|NA
TGCGCTAGCATCCAAGATAGAGCGGGCACCACAGATACACAGTATTTT
CASIQDRAGTTDTQYF
>TRBD2|TRBV11-1|TRBJ2-1|NA
TGTGCCAGCAGCTTAACTCCGCTAGCGGGAGGCAACAATGAGCAATTCTTC
CASSLTPLAGGNNEQFF